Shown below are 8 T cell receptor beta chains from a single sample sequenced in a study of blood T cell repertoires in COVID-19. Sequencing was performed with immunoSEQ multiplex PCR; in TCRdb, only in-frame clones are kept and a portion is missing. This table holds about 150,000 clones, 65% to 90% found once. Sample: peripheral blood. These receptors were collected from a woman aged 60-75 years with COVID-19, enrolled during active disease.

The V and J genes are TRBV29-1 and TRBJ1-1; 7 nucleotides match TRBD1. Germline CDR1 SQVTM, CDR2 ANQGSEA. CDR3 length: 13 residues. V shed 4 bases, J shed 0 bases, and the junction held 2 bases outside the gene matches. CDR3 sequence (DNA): TGCAGCGTTGGAGACAGGGTGAACACTGAAGCTTTCTTT. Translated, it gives CSVGDRVNTEAFF.

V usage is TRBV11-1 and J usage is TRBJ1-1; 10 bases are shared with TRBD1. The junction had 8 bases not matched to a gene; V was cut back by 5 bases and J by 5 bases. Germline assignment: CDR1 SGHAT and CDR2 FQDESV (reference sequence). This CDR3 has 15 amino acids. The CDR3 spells CASSGTGALDTEAFF. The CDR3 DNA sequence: TGTGCCAGCAGCGGGACAGGGGCCCTAGATACTGAAGCTTTCTTT.

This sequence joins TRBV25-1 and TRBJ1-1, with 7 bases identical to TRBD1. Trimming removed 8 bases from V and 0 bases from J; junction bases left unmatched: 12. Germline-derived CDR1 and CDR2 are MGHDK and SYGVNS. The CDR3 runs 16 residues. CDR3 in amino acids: CASVPDRAPMNTEAFF. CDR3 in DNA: TGTGCCAGCGTCCCTGACAGGGCCCCTATGAACACTGAAGCTTTCTTT.

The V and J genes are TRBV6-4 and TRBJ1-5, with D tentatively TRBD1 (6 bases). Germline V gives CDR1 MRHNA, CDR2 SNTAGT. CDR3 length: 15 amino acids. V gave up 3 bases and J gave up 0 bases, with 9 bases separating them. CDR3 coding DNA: TGTGCCAGCAGTGAGTCACAGGGTAGCAATCAGCCCCAGCATTTT. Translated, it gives CASSESQGSNQPQHF.

The CDR3 loop is CASSQDPQAIAKNIQYF. The CDR3, as DNA: TGTGCCAGCAGCCAAGATCCGCAGGCCATAGCCAAAAACATTCAGTACTTC. The chain has TRBV3-1 (or the pseudogene TRBV3-2) and TRBJ2-4; D not resolved. This CDR3 has 17 residues. V was clipped by 0 bases and J by 0 bases, with 12 bases between them. Germline CDR1 is LGHDT and CDR2 is YNNKEL (reference sequence).

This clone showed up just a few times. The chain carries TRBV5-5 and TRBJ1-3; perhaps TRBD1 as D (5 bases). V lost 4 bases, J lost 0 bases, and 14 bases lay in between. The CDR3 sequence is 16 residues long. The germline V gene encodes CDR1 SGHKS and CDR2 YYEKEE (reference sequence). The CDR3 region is CASSPGWGSSGNTIYF. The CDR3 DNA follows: TGTGCCAGCAGCCCAGGGTGGGGTAGCTCTGGAAACACCATATATTTT.

CDR3 sequence: CASSLLPLFANTGELFF. CDR3 DNA sequence: TGTGCCAGCAGTTTGTTGCCCCTATTCGCGAACACCGGGGAGCTGTTTTTT. The V gene is TRBV27, the J gene TRBJ2-2; D gene ambiguous. CDR1 and CDR2 (germline): MNHEY, SMNVEV (reference sequence). The germline V and J ends were trimmed by 3 bases and 0 bases, with 14 bases remaining between them. CDR3 length: 17 residues.

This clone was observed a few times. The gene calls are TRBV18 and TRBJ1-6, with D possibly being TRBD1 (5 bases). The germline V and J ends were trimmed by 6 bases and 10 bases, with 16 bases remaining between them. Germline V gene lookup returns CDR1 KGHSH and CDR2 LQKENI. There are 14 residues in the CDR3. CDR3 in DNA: TGTGCCAGCTCCAAACAGGAAACCAACTCACCCCTCCACTTT. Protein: CASSKQETNSPLHF.